The 19 T cell receptor beta chains presented below share a single source sample, sequenced in a study of circulating and synovial CD4+ cells in juvenile arthritis. Sequenced by immunoSEQ multiplex PCR; TCRdb stores in-frame clones only, minus some. The sample contains under 40,000 clones, over 90% of which appear only once. What was sequenced was CD4+ T cells from blood. The receptors derive from a human donor with juvenile idiopathic arthritis.

V and J are TRBV11-2 and TRBJ1-4, with 7 bases that match TRBD1. CDR1 is SGHAT and CDR2 is FQNNGV in the germline V gene. With 1 base clipped from V and 3 bases from J, the junction kept 8 bases outside the gene matches. The CDR3 sequence is 17 residues long. In DNA form, the CDR3 reads TGTGCCAGCAGCTTAGGGGGTACGGGACAGCCTAATGAAAAACTGTTTTTT. It is translated as CASSLGGTGQPNEKLFF.

This clone was counted a single time. The chain employs TRBV28 and TRBJ1-2; D might be TRBD1 (5 bases). Germline V gene sequence: CDR1 MDHEN, CDR2 SYDVKM. V shed 6 bases and J shed 8 bases, with 16 bases lying between them. This CDR3 has 13 amino acids. Here the CDR3 DNA reads TGTGCCAGCAGGGGGGACTCCTCCGGGGGCTACACCTTC. It is translated as CASRGDSSGGYTF.

This chain links TRBV29-1 with TRBJ1-1; no reliable D call. V was shortened by 4 bases and J by 0 bases, with 9 bases between the two germline ends. This CDR3 is 13 amino acids long. CDR1 and CDR2 (germline): SQVTM, ANQGSEA. The CDR3 DNA sequence: TGCAGCGTTGGCCAGCGCATGAACACTGAAGCTTTCTTT. Translation gives CSVGQRMNTEAFF.

This clone was seen just once. This chain links TRBV15 with TRBJ2-6; 9 positions match TRBD1. Germline CDR1 and CDR2: LNHNV and YYDKDF (reference sequence). The CDR3 covers 20 residues. J was trimmed by 4 bases and V by 1 base; bases with no gene match: 14. The CDR3 region is CATSRGRLGQGIVGANVLTF. In nucleotides, the CDR3 is TGTGCCACCAGCAGAGGTCGGTTGGGACAGGGTATTGTAGGGGCCAACGTCCTGACTTTC.

The chain combines TRBV6-5 with TRBJ1-1; weak D call: TRBD1 (6 bases). With 6 bases removed from V and 4 bases from J, the gap between germline ends came to 18 bases. Germline CDR1 MNHEY, CDR2 SVGAGI. CDR3 length: 15 residues. The CDR3 region has the DNA TGTGCCAGCAGCCGCAACAGGGTAATGAGCACTGAAGCTTTCTTT. This sequence encodes CASSRNRVMSTEAFF.

The chain has TRBV5-1 and TRBJ2-1, with 7 bases that match TRBD2. The germline CDR1 and CDR2 sequences are SGHRS and YFSETQ. This CDR3 contains 16 residues. The junction had 6 bases not matched to a gene; V was cut back by 2 bases and J by 1 base. The CDR3, as DNA: TGCGCCAGCAGCTTAATCCTAGCGGTTTCCTACAATGAGCAGTTCTTC. This encodes CASSLILAVSYNEQFF.

The chain combines TRBV11-2 with TRBJ2-7; no clear D gene. V lost 5 bases and J lost 3, with 5 bases in between. Germline CDR1 and CDR2: SGHAT and FQNNGV. The CDR3 sequence is 11 residues long. The CDR3 DNA follows: TGTGCCAGCAGCGCCTACTACGAGCAGTACTTC. Its translation is CASSAYYEQYF.

A single count supports this clone. The V and J genes are TRBV9 and TRBJ2-2; 8 bases fit TRBD2. The germline V gene encodes CDR1 SGDLS and CDR2 YYNGEE. V shed 3 bases, J shed 5 bases, and the junction held 18 bases outside the gene matches. There are 19 residues in the CDR3. The CDR3 loop reads CASSGQGHESGRLTGELFF. Written as DNA, the CDR3 is TGTGCCAGCAGCGGGCAGGGGCATGAAAGCGGGAGATTAACCGGGGAGCTGTTTTTT.

The V and J genes are TRBV5-1 and TRBJ2-3, with 8 positions matching TRBD2. The CDR3 is 18 residues long. Germline values: CDR1 SGHRS, CDR2 YFSETQ. The ends lost 3 bases at V and 0 bases at J; junction bases unmatched: 12. The CDR3 is CASSSSGFLAGSTDTQYF. CDR3 nucleotides: TGCGCCAGCAGCTCCTCGGGTTTCCTAGCGGGTAGCACAGATACGCAGTATTTT.

The chain is built from TRBV9 and TRBJ1-1; 8 nucleotides align to TRBD1. Germline assignment: CDR1 SGDLS and CDR2 YYNGEE. J lost 1 base, V lost 3 bases, and 5 bases had no gene match. The CDR3 covers 15 residues. CDR3 loop: CASSAPGGANTEAFF. CDR3 DNA sequence: TGTGCCAGCAGCGCACCAGGGGGCGCGAACACTGAAGCTTTCTTT. Looking up the rest from reference TRBV9 and TRBJ1-1 gives the full variable domain: DSGVTQTPKHLITATGQRVTLRCSPRSGDLSVYWYQQSLDQGLQFLIQYYNGEERAKGNILERFSAQQFPDLHSELNLSSLELGDSALYFCASSAPGGANTEAFFGQGTRLTVV.

The chain links TRBV19 to TRBJ2-1; 8 nucleotides agree with TRBD2. The V gene's germline CDR1 is LNHDA and CDR2 SQIVND (reference sequence). The CDR3 loop spans 14 amino acids. With 4 bases clipped from V and 9 bases from J, the junction kept 8 bases outside the gene matches. CDR3 sequence (DNA): TGTGCCAGTAGTACATCTCGGGAGGGACCTGAGCAGTTCTTC. This gives the protein CASSTSREGPEQFF.

V usage is TRBV9 and J usage is TRBJ2-2; possible D gene TRBD1, 5 bases. The germline V gene has CDR1 SGDLS and CDR2 YYNGEE. Deletions cut 1 base from V and 6 bases from J, with 10 bases between. This CDR3 has 14 amino acids. The CDR3 sequence is CASSVQGSAGELFF. In nucleotides, the CDR3 is TGTGCCAGCAGCGTACAGGGTTCCGCCGGGGAGCTGTTTTTT.

The CDR3 is CASSERRDRYEQYF. Here the CDR3 DNA reads TGTGCCAGCAGTGAAAGACGAGACAGATACGAGCAGTACTTC. This chain joins TRBV2 and TRBJ2-7, with D possibly being TRBD1 (5 bases). V was pared by 2 bases and J by 4 bases, with 12 bases between. Per the germline V gene, CDR1 is SNHLY and CDR2 is FYNNEI. The CDR3 loop spans 14 amino acids.

The V and J genes are TRBV11-2 and TRBJ2-6, with a possible D match to TRBD2 (5 bases). From germline, CDR1 is SGHAT and CDR2 FQNNGV. This CDR3 region has 16 residues. The V gene lost 8 bases and the J gene lost 4 bases, with 18 bases spanning the gap. The CDR3 spells CASLKVPGWGANVLTF. CDR3 nucleotide sequence: TGTGCCAGCCTCAAAGTTCCGGGGTGGGGGGCCAACGTCCTGACTTTC.

The rearrangement links TRBV5-4 to TRBJ2-3, with 8 bases lining up with TRBD2. The CDR3 loop spans 15 amino acids. With 0 bases clipped from V and 4 bases from J, the junction kept 4 bases outside the gene matches. The germline CDR1 and CDR2 sequences are SGHNT and YYREEE (reference sequence). CDR3 coding DNA: TGTGCCAGCAGCTTGGGGACTAGCCCGTCAGATACGCAGTATTTT. It specifies CASSLGTSPSDTQYF.

The chain is built from TRBV6-5 and TRBJ1-1; D might be TRBD1 (5 bases). The V and J ends lost 3 bases and 5 bases respectively, with 13 bases between them. The CDR3 has 14 residues. The germline V gene encodes CDR1 MNHEY and CDR2 SVGAGI. CDR3 bases: TGTGCCAGCAGTTATGGGGACGGGAGGACTGAAGCTTTCTTT. It is translated as CASSYGDGRTEAFF.

The genes are TRBV19 and TRBJ1-1, with 8 bases fitting TRBD1. Per the germline V gene, CDR1 is LNHDA and CDR2 is SQIVND (reference sequence). Losses at the gene ends were 5 bases for V and 3 bases for J; bases not matched to a gene: 2. The CDR3 is made up of 13 amino acids. Here the CDR3 reads CASSQDRDTEAFF. Here the CDR3 DNA reads TGTGCCAGTAGTCAGGACAGGGACACTGAAGCTTTCTTT.

This chain joins TRBV28 and TRBJ2-7; D is possibly TRBD1 (7 bases). The CDR3 loop spans 15 amino acids. With 6 bases removed from V and 1 base from J, the gap between germline ends came to 16 bases. The germline V gene has CDR1 MDHEN and CDR2 SYDVKM. The DNA of the CDR3 is TGTGCCAGCAGGGGGACTTCGACAGGGTCCTACGAGCAGTACTTC. Its translation is CASRGTSTGSYEQYF.

The V call is TRBV18, the J call TRBJ1-3; 7 bases are a match to TRBD1. Germline loops: CDR1 KGHSH, CDR2 LQKENI. J was trimmed by 4 bases and V by 5 bases; bases with no gene match: 8. There are 15 residues in the CDR3. CDR3 coding DNA: TGTGCCAGCTCAGTTACAGGGGATTCGGGAAACACCATATATTTT. This encodes CASSVTGDSGNTIYF. The variable domain in full, completed from reference TRBV18 and TRBJ1-3, reads NAGVMQNPRHLVRRRGQEARLRCSPMKGHSHVYWYRQLPEEGLKFMVYLQKENIIDESGMPKERFSAEFPKEGPSILRIQQVVRGDSAAYFCASSVTGDSGNTIYFGEGSWLTVV.